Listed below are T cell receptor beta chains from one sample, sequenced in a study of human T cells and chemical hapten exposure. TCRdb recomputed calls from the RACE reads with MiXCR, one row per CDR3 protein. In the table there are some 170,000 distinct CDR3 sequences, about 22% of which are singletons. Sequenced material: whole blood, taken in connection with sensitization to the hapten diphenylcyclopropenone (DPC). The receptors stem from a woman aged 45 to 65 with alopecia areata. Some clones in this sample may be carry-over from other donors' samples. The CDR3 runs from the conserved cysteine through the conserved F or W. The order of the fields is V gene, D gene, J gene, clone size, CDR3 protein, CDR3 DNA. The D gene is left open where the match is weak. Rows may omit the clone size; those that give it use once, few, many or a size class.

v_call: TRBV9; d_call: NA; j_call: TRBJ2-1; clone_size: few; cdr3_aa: CASSVTSISYNEQFF; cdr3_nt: TGTGCCAGCAGCGTAACTAGTATCTCCTACAATGAGCAGTTCTTC
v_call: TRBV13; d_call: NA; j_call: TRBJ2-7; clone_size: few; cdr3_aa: CASSLSGRDRNEQYF; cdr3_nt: TGTGCCAGCAGCTTGAGCGGCCGAGATAGAAACGAGCAGTACTTC
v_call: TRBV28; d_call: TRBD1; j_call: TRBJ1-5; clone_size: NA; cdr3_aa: CASSLGTGGAVSNQPQHF; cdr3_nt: TGTGCCAGCAGTCTCGGGACAGGGGGCGCGGTTAGCAATCAGCCCCAGCATTTT
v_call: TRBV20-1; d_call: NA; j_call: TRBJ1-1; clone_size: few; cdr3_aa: CSASFRTEAFF; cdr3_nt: TGCAGTGCTAGTTTCCGGACTGAAGCTTTCTTT
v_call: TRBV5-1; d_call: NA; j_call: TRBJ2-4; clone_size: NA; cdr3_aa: CASSLGLQGDIQYF; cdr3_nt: TGCGCCAGCAGCTTGGGGTTACAGGGAGACATTCAGTACTTC
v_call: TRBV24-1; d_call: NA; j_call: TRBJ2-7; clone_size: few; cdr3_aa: CATRREFSYEQYF; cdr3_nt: TGTGCCACCAGGAGGGAATTTTCCTACGAGCAGTACTTC
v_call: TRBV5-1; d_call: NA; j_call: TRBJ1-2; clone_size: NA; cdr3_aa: CASSPVDGDGYTF; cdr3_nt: TGCGCCAGCAGCCCAGTGGATGGGGATGGCTACACCTTC
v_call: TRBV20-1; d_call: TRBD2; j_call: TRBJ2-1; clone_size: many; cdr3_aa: CSARTSGTGYNEQFF; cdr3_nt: TGCAGTGCTAGGACTAGCGGGACTGGCTACAATGAGCAGTTCTTC
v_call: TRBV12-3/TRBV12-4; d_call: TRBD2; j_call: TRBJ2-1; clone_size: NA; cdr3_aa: CASSTPGLAYNEQFF; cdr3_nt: TGTGCCAGCAGTACGCCGGGACTAGCGTACAATGAGCAGTTCTTC
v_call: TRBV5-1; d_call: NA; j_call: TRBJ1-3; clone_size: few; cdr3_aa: CASSLGVTGLSSGNTIYF; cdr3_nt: TGCGCCAGCAGCTTGGGGGTTACAGGGCTGAGCTCTGGAAACACCATATATTTT
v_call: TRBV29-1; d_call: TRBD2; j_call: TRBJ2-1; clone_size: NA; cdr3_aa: CSVGGGTSSEQFF; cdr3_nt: TGCAGCGTTGGCGGGGGGACTAGCAGTGAGCAGTTCTTC
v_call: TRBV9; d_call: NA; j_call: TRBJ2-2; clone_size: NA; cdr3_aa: CASTPTSGAGELFF; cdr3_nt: TGTGCCAGCACCCCCACCAGTGGGGCCGGGGAGCTGTTTTTT
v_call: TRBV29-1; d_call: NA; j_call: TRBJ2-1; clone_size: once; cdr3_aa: CSVKASAEQFF; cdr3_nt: TGCAGCGTTAAGGCTAGCGCTGAGCAGTTCTTC
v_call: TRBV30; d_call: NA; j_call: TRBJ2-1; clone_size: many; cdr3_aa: CAGTENNEQFF; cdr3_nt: TGTGCCGGAACAGAAAACAATGAGCAGTTCTTC
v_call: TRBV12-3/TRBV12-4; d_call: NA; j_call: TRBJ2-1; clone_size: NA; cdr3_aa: CASSTYNEQFF; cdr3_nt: TGTGCCAGCAGCACATACAATGAGCAGTTCTTC
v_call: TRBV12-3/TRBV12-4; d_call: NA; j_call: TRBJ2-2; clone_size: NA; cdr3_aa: CASRPNTGELFF; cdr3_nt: TGTGCCAGCAGGCCAAACACCGGGGAGCTGTTTTTT
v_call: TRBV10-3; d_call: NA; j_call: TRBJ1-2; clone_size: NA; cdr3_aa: CAISEGEARLF; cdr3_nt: TGTGCCATCAGTGAAGGCGAGGCTCGACTCTTC
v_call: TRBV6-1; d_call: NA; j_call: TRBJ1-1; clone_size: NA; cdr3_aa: CASSVHGGLNTEAFF; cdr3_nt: TGTGCCAGCAGTGTCCATGGCGGTTTGAACACTGAAGCTTTCTTT
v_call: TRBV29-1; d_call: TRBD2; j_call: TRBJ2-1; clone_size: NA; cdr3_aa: CSVVGPLAGGRSYNEQFF; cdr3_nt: TGCAGCGTTGTGGGGCCACTAGCGGGAGGGAGGTCCTACAATGAGCAGTTCTTC
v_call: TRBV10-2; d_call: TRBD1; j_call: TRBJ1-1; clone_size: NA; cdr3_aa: CASSINRGPLYAEAFF; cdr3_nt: TGCGCCAGCAGTATCAACAGGGGACCTCTTTACGCTGAAGCTTTCTTT
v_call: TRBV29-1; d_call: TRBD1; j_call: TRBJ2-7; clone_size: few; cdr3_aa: CSVSKVGGLYYEQYF; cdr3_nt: TGCAGCGTTTCTAAAGTAGGGGGCCTTTACTACGAGCAGTACTTC
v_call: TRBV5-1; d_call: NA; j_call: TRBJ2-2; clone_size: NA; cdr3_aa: CASETGTTNTGELFF; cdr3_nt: TGCGCCAGCGAGACCGGGACAACGAACACCGGGGAGCTGTTTTTT